This T cell receptor beta chain was captured by sequencing in a study of Ad26.COV2.S vaccination and SARS-CoV-2 variants. Study details: By the intramuscular route, Ad26.COV2.S was given once, or twice 56 days apart.

Treatment defined: roughly 19 received Ad26.COV2.S at low or high dose, single or two shots; about 5 received placebo; per-sample allocation not given. Day 63 after the first vaccine or placebo injection was the time point for sampling. A Boston adult aged 18-55 years was the donor. Trimming cost V 8 bases and J 5 bases; bases outside gene matches: 4. CDR1 and CDR2 from the germline V gene are GTSNPN and SVGIG (reference sequence). There are 11 residues in the CDR3. About this clone: Its antigen is unidentified.

Assay used: immunoSEQ multiplex PCR; TCRdb lists only in-frame clones, some missing. The data show 300,000 to 350,000 clones, around 88% seen once. Study-wide findings and caveats: Those who received vaccine or placebo ended up with similar non-spike TCR breadth. It was reported that spike-specific CD8+ and CD4+ T cell responses were substantially broad after vaccination.

The specimen comprised peripheral blood, sampled in a trial of Ad26.COV2.S vaccine versus placebo. The V and J genes are TRBV30 and TRBJ2-5; 8 positions agree with TRBD2. This receptor was taken from a person aged 18-65 years who received the Ad26.COV2.S COVID-19 vaccine or a placebo. The CDR3 DNA reads as TGTGCCACAGCGGGAGTGGAGACCCAGTACTTC. Amino acids: CATAGVETQYF.